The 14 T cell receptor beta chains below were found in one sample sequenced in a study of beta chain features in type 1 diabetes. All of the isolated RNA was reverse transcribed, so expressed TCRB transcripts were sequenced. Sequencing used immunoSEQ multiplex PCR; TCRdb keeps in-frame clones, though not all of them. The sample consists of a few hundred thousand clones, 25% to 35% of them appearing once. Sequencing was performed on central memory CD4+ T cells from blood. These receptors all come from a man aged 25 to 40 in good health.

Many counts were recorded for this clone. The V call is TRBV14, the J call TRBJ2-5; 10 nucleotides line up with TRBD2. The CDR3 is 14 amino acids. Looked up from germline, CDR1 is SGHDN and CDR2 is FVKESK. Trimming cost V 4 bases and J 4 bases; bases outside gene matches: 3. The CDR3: CASSPGLAAETQYF. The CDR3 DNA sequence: TGTGCCAGCAGCCCTGGACTAGCGGCAGAGACCCAGTACTTC. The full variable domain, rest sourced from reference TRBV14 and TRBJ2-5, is EAGVTQFPSHSVIEKGQTVTLRCDPISGHDNLYWYRRVMGKEIKFLLHFVKESKQDESGMPNNRFLAERTGGTYSTLKVQPAELEDSGVYFCASSPGLAAETQYFGPGTRLLVL.

CDR3 sequence: CASSVSGVEETQYF. CDR3 coding DNA: TGCGCCAGCAGCGTCTCGGGGGTGGAAGAGACCCAGTACTTC. The J gene is TRBJ2-5, the V gene TRBV4-1; possibly TRBD2 for D (6 bases). The length of the CDR3 is 14 residues. The germline V gene has CDR1 MGHRA and CDR2 YSYEKL. Trimming stripped 5 bases from V and 3 bases from J, with 13 bases between.

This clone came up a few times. In DNA, the CDR3 is TGTGCCAGCCTCCTGAGAGGGACAGGGGGCGAGACCCAGTACTTC. Amino acids: CASLLRGTGGETQYF. The V and J genes are TRBV13 and TRBJ2-5, with 12 nucleotides matching TRBD1. Germline V gene lookup returns CDR1 PRHDT and CDR2 FYEKMQ (reference sequence). The length of the CDR3 is 15 residues. V lost 8 bases and J lost 5; bases outside the gene matches: 9.

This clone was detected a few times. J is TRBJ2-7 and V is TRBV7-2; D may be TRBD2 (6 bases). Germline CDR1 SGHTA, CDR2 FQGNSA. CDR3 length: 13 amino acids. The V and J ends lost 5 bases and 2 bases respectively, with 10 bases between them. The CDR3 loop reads CASSRTTTYEQYF. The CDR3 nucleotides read TGTGCCAGCAGCCGGACTACCACCTACGAGCAGTACTTC.

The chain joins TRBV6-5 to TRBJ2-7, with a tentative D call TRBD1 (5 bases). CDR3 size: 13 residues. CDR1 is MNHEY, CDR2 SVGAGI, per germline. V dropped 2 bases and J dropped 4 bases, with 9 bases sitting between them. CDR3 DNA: TGTGCCAGCAGTTACGGGGCCACATACGAGCAGTACTTC. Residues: CASSYGATYEQYF.

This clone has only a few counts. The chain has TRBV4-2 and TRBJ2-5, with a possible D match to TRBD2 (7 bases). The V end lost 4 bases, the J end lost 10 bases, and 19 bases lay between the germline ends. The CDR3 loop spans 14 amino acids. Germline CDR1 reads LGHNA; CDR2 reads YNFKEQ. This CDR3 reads CASSPNQGGGGQYF. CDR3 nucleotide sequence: TGTGCCAGCAGCCCTAATCAAGGCGGGGGCGGCCAGTACTTC.

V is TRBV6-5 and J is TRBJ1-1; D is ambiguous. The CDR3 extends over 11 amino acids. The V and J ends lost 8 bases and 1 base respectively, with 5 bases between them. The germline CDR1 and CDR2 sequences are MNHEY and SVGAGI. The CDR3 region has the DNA TGTGCCAGCCTGCCGAACACTGAAGCTTTCTTT. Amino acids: CASLPNTEAFF.

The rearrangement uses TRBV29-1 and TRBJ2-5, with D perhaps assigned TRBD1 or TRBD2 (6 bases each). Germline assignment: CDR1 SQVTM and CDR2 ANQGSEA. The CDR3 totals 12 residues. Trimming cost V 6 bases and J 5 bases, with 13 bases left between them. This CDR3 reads CSVRRGLETQYF. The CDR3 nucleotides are TGCAGCGTGAGGAGGGGGTTGGAGACCCAGTACTTC.

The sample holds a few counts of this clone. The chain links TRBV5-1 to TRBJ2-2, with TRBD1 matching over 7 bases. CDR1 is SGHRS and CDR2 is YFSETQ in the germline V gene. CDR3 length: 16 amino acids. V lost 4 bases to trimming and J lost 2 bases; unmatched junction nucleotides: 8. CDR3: CASSLEGQHNTGELFF. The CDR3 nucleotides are TGCGCCAGCAGCCTTGAGGGACAGCACAACACCGGGGAGCTGTTTTTT. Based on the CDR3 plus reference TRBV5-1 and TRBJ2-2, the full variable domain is KAGVTQTPRYLIKTRGQQVTLSCSPISGHRSVSWYQQTPGQGLQFLFEYFSETQRNKGNFPGRFSGRQFSNSRSEMNVSTLELGDSALYLCASSLEGQHNTGELFFGEGSRLTVL.

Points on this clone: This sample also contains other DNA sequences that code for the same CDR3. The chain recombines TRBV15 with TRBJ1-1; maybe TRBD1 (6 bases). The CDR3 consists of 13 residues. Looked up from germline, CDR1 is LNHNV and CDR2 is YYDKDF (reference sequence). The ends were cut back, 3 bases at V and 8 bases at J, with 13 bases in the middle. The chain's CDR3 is CATSREDGTEAFF. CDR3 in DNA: TGTGCCACCAGCAGGGAGGACGGGACAGAAGCTTTCTTT.

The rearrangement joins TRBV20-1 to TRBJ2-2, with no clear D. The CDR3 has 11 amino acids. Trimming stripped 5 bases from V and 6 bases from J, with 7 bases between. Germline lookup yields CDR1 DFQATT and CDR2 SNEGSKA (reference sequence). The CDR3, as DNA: TGCAGTGCTTTCCGGTCCGGGGAGCTGTTTTTT. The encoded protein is CSAFRSGELFF.

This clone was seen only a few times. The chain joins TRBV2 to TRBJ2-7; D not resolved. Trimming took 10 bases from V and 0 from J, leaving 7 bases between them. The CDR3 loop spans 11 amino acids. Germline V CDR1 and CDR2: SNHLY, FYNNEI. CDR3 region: CATKNSYEQYF. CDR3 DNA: TGTGCCACCAAAAACTCCTACGAGCAGTACTTC.

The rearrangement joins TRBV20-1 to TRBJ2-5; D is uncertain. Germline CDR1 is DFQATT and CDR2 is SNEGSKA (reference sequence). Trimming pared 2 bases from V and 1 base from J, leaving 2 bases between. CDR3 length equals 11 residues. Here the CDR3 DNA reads TGCAGTGCTAGACGCCAAGAGACCCAGTACTTC. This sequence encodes CSARRQETQYF.

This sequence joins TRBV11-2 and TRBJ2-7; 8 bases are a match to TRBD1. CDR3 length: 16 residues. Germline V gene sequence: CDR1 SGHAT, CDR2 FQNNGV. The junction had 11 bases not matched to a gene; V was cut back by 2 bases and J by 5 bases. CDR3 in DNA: TGTGCCAGCAGCTTAAGGTCACAGGGGGTTTTTAACGAGCAGTACTTC. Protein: CASSLRSQGVFNEQYF.